One T cell receptor beta chain is described in this entry. Per the study methods: Amplification of reference gene primers provided the estimated nucleated cell counts. Measured with immunoSEQ multiplex PCR; TCRdb has only the in-frame clones, and not every one. The V and J calls and clone size are taken from that table; D and trimming were inferred from the DNA. The sample lists tens of thousands of clones, about four fifths seen once, with roughly 7.1% in the top ten. The data stem from a study of blood T cell repertoires in COVID-19. V shed 4 bases and J shed 5 bases, with 14 bases lying between them. Per the germline V gene, CDR1 is LGHDT and CDR2 is YNNKEL (reference sequence). This CDR3 contains 14 residues.

The source of this sequence is a man in his 70s with active COVID-19. Input material: peripheral blood. V gene TRBV3-1 (or the pseudogene TRBV3-2) combines with J gene TRBJ1-1; D is undetermined. CDR3 DNA sequence: TGTGCCAGCAGCCCCCTGGCGGTGCGGACTGAAGCTTTCTTT. Translating gives CASSPLAVRTEAFF.